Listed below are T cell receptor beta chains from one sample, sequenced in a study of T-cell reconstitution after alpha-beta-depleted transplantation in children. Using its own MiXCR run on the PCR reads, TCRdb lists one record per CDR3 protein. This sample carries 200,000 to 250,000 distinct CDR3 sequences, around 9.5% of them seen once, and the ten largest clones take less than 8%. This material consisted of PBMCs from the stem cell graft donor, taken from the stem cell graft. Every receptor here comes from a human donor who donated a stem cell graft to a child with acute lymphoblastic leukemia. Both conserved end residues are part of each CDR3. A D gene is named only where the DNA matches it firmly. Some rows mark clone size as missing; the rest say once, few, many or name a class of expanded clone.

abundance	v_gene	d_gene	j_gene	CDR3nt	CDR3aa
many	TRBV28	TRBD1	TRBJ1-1	TGTGCCAGCACCCCCCGGCGGACAGGGAACACTGAAGCTTTCTTT	CASTPRRTGNTEAFF
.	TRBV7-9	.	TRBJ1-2	TGTGCCAGCAGCTCATCAGGGGTTGGAGGCTACACCTTC	CASSSSGVGGYTF
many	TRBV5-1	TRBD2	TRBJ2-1	TGCGCCAGCAGCTTGGGGACGGGACTAGCAAGCTATGAGCAGTTCTTC	CASSLGTGLASYEQFF
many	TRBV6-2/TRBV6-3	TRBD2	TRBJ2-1	TGTGCCAGCATACTAGCGGGGGGGGGCTCCTACAATGAGCAGTTCTTC	CASILAGGGSYNEQFF
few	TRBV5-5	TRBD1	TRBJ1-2	TGTGCCAGCAGCCGAACAGGGGCGAGGCTCTATGGCTACACCTTC	CASSRTGARLYGYTF
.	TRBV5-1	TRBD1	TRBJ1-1	TGCGCCAGCAGCCCGGACAGGGTAGCTGAAGCTTTCTTT	CASSPDRVAEAFF
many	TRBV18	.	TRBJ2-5	TGTGCCAGCTCACCATTGTCAGGAGCACAAGAGACCCAGTACTTC	CASSPLSGAQETQYF
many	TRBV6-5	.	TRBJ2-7	TGTGCCAGCAGTTCTTTGACAGCCTCCTACGAGCAGTACTTC	CASSSLTASYEQYF
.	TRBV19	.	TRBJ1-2	TGTGCCAGTAGTAATTCCGGGACGGAATCTAACTATGGCTACACCTTC	CASSNSGTESNYGYTF
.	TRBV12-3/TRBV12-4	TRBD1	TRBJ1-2	TGTGCCAGCAGTCCCGGGACAGGGGGTTATACTACCTATGGCTACACCTTC	CASSPGTGGYTTYGYTF
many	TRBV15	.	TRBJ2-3	TGTGCCACCAGCAGAGATATCTTGGTGGATACGCAGTATTTT	CATSRDILVDTQYF
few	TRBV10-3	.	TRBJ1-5	TGTGCCATCAGTGAGTCGGGGGGTAGTCAGCCCCAGCATTTT	CAISESGGSQPQHF
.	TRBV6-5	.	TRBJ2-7	TGTGCCAGCAGTACTCGGGACGGGAGCTCCTACGAGCAGTACTTC	CASSTRDGSSYEQYF
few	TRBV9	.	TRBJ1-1	TGTGCCAGCAGCTCCAGGGAATTGGCTTTCTTT	CASSSRELAFF